The 27 T cell receptor beta chains below come from one sample, sequenced in a study of identical twins. Using its own MiXCR run on the 5' RACE reads, TCRdb lists one record per CDR3 protein. The table has over 200,000 distinct CDR3 sequences, over 5% seen once. This same sample was also taken into another study, of T cells expressing NK-cell markers.

Specimen: CD8+ T cells sorted from blood. The source of these receptors is a woman aged 18-29 years in good health.

This clonotype was seen a handful of times. The rearrangement uses TRBV25-1 and TRBJ2-1, with 9 bases aligning to TRBD1. The germline gives CDR1 MGHDK, CDR2 SYGVNS. The CDR3 has 18 amino acids. V was clipped by 1 base and J by 9 bases; unmatched bases: 16. The CDR3 DNA sequence: TGTGCCAGCAGTGAATCGGGCGGGGACAGGGTGTTTTCGAGTGAGCAGTTCTTC. Encoded protein: CASSESGGDRVFSSEQFF.

This clonotype turned up a few times. This chain connects TRBV11-2 to TRBJ2-3; D remains unclear. The CDR3 consists of 20 residues. Trimming stripped 3 bases from V and 0 bases from J, with 25 bases between. Germline CDR1 SGHAT, CDR2 FQNNGV. For the CDR3, the DNA is TGTGCCAGCAGCTTCGGCAACCTGGGTGGGCGAAGCTTTAGCACAGATACGCAGTATTTT. This encodes CASSFGNLGGRSFSTDTQYF.

This clonotype has at least ten counts. This chain joins TRBV20-1 and TRBJ2-5; 13 bases agree with TRBD2. This CDR3 region has 14 residues. Trimming at V came to 5 bases and at J to 5 bases, leaving 5 bases not matched to a gene. The germline V gene has CDR1 DFQATT and CDR2 SNEGSKA (reference sequence). The CDR3 sequence: CSAWTSGGMETQYF. The CDR3 DNA reads as TGCAGTGCTTGGACTAGCGGGGGTATGGAGACCCAGTACTTC.

This clonotype was seen only a few times. CDR3 residues: CSARGDWGHTEAFF. The CDR3 bases are TGCAGTGCTAGAGGAGACTGGGGGCACACTGAAGCTTTCTTT. This rearrangement joins TRBV20-1 to TRBJ1-1, with D perhaps TRBD1 (6 bases). The CDR3 runs to 14 residues. Trimming cost V 1 base and J 3 bases, with 12 bases left between them. Germline values: CDR1 DFQATT, CDR2 SNEGSKA (reference sequence).

This clonotype occurred many times. The chain recombines TRBV20-1 with TRBJ2-1; the D gene could be TRBD1 or TRBD2 (5 bases each). V dropped 5 bases and J dropped 3 bases, with 11 bases sitting between them. This CDR3 is 13 amino acids long. CDR1 is DFQATT, CDR2 SNEGSKA, per germline (reference sequence). The CDR3 bases are TGCAGTGCTCCTTCTGGGGGCTACAATGAGCAGTTCTTC. The encoded protein is CSAPSGGYNEQFF.

This clonotype appeared a few times. The chain uses TRBV2 and TRBJ2-1; the D is unclear. V lost 7 bases and J 9 bases, leaving 10 bases between the germline ends. The CDR3 loop spans 11 amino acids. Germline loops: CDR1 SNHLY, CDR2 FYNNEI. The CDR3 nucleotides read TGTGCCAGCATAGGTCCGGCTGAGCAGTTCTTC. This encodes CASIGPAEQFF.

The chain joins TRBV30 to TRBJ2-3; 7 nucleotides agree with TRBD1. Germline CDR1 reads GTSNPN; CDR2 reads SVGIG (reference sequence). V dropped 4 bases and J dropped 0; count of bases not matched to a gene: 4. The CDR3 is made up of 14 amino acids. CDR3 loop: CAWTPGQSTDTQYF. CDR3 DNA sequence: TGTGCCTGGACCCCGGGACAGAGCACAGATACGCAGTATTTT.

This clonotype was recorded a few times. The V call is TRBV9, the J call TRBJ2-2, with 14 bases lining up with TRBD2. V dropped 1 base and J dropped 4; count of bases not matched to a gene: 6. The CDR3 extends over 18 amino acids. Germline CDR1 is SGDLS and CDR2 is YYNGEE. This chain's CDR3 is CASSVSGTSGGVTGELFF. For the CDR3, the DNA is TGTGCCAGCAGCGTATCCGGGACTAGCGGGGGTGTCACCGGGGAGCTGTTTTTT.

This clonotype was detected only a few times. V gene TRBV12-3 or TRBV12-4 combines with J gene TRBJ1-1; D is undetermined. This CDR3 region has 13 residues. Between the trimmed V and J ends, which lost 1 base and 3 bases, there was a span of 6 bases. Here the CDR3 reads CASSLGSHTEAFF. CDR3 coding DNA: TGTGCCAGCAGTTTAGGCAGCCACACTGAAGCTTTCTTT.

The J gene is TRBJ2-3, the V gene TRBV7-8, with 10 positions matching TRBD2. CDR3 length: 15 amino acids. Germline V gene data show CDR1 as SGHVS and CDR2 as FQNEAQ. Trimming removed 3 bases from V and 5 bases from J; junction bases left unmatched: 5. CDR3 loop: CASSFLAGVEDTQYF. DNA of the CDR3: TGTGCCAGCAGCTTCCTAGCGGGGGTGGAAGATACGCAGTATTTT.

At least ten counts were recorded for this clonotype. V gene TRBV7-9 combines with J gene TRBJ2-3; 9 bases fit TRBD2. The CDR3 spans 16 residues. With 6 bases clipped from V and 0 bases from J, the junction kept 7 bases outside the gene matches. Per germline, CDR1 SEHNR and CDR2 FQNEAQ (reference sequence). The CDR3 here is CASSPGLATSTDTQYF. DNA of the CDR3: TGTGCCAGCAGTCCGGGACTAGCTACTAGCACAGATACGCAGTATTTT.

In this sample, this clonotype turned up many times. The chain links TRBV20-1 to TRBJ2-7, with a possible D match to TRBD2 (5 bases). This CDR3 contains 13 residues. Germline CDR1 DFQATT, CDR2 SNEGSKA (reference sequence). Trimming took 3 bases from V and 0 from J, leaving 9 bases between them. CDR3 DNA: TGCAGTGCTAGCAGCGGTAGCTCCTACGAGCAGTACTTC. Encoded protein: CSASSGSSYEQYF.

This chain connects TRBV19 to TRBJ1-1; unclear D gene. Trimming cost V 8 bases and J 10 bases, with 14 bases left between them. The CDR3 totals 11 residues. Germline lookup yields CDR1 LNHDA and CDR2 SQIVND (reference sequence). The CDR3 DNA reads TGTGCCAGTTCCCCTGGGAGAGGAGCTTTCTTT. Translated: CASSPGRGAFF.

The rearrangement uses TRBV12-3 or TRBV12-4 and TRBJ2-7; 7 nucleotides align to TRBD1. The CDR3 sequence is 18 residues long. Trimming at V came to 6 bases and at J to 6 bases, leaving 23 bases not matched to a gene. This CDR3 reads CASSLTWWDRRSTGEQYF. CDR3 nucleotides: TGTGCCAGCAGCCTAACGTGGTGGGACAGACGATCGACTGGCGAGCAGTACTTC.

This clonotype has at least ten counts. The chain joins TRBV12-3 or TRBV12-4 to TRBJ2-2; a weak D match, TRBD2 (5 bases). Trimming pared 6 bases from V and 3 bases from J, leaving 11 bases between. The CDR3 is made up of 14 amino acids. CDR3 region: CASSPGIYTGELFF. The CDR3 DNA reads as TGTGCCAGCAGCCCCGGGATTTACACCGGGGAGCTGTTTTTT.

The table lists this clonotype with many counts. V and J are TRBV11-2 and TRBJ2-3; tentatively, D is TRBD2 (7 bases). Trimming took 6 bases from V and 2 from J, leaving 15 bases between them. Germline-derived CDR1 and CDR2 are SGHAT and FQNNGV. The CDR3 is 15 amino acids. This chain's CDR3 is CASRRWGGPTDTQYF. The DNA for the CDR3 is TGTGCCAGCAGGCGATGGGGGGGGCCCACAGATACGCAGTATTTT.

This chain uses TRBV5-5 with TRBJ2-4; perhaps D is TRBD1 or TRBD2 (5 bases each). This CDR3 spans 17 amino acids. V was pared by 4 bases and J by 2 bases, with 19 bases between. Germline values: CDR1 SGHKS, CDR2 YYEKEE (reference sequence). CDR3 coding DNA: TGTGCCAGCAGCCCTGCTTGGGGGTGGATGTCCAAAAACATTCAGTACTTC. Amino acid sequence: CASSPAWGWMSKNIQYF.

This clonotype turned up a few times. The J gene is TRBJ1-3, the V gene TRBV12-3 or TRBV12-4; TRBD1 might be the D (6 bases). The CDR3 spans 13 residues. Trimming removed 8 bases at V and 8 bases at J, with 16 bases between. CDR3 bases: TGTGCCAGCCCTACCCGGAAGGGGGACACCATATATTTT. This encodes CASPTRKGDTIYF.

This clonotype was picked up a small number of times. V usage is TRBV11-2 and J usage is TRBJ2-1; D is unclear. This CDR3 is built from 15 residues. Germline values: CDR1 SGHAT, CDR2 FQNNGV. The germline V and J ends were trimmed by 2 bases and 8 bases, with 16 bases remaining between them. The CDR3 region is CASSLIWVPQDEQFF. CDR3 nucleotides: TGTGCCAGCAGCTTAATCTGGGTCCCGCAGGATGAGCAGTTCTTC.

The chain has TRBV27 and TRBJ1-1; D not certain. This CDR3 is built from 14 residues. Germline values: CDR1 MNHEY, CDR2 SMNVEV (reference sequence). V shed 5 bases and J shed 5 bases, with 15 bases lying between them. For the CDR3, the DNA is TGTGCCAGCAGTCCGGGGAGGATGGGAACTGAAGCTTTCTTT. Translated, it gives CASSPGRMGTEAFF.

This clonotype was observed many times. V gene TRBV12-3 or TRBV12-4 combines with J gene TRBJ2-5; 8 bases are shared with TRBD1. After removal of 7 bases from V and 5 bases from J, the junction contained 6 bases not matched to a gene. There are 13 residues in the CDR3. As DNA, the CDR3 is TGTGCCAGCAATCAAGACAGGGGTGAGACCCAGTACTTC. It translates to CASNQDRGETQYF.

The table lists this clonotype with a few counts. This sequence joins TRBV6-2 or TRBV6-3 and TRBJ2-7; 10 nucleotides agree with TRBD1. Looked up from germline, CDR1 is MNHEY and CDR2 is SVGEGT. This CDR3 has 15 amino acids. After removal of 10 bases from V and 4 bases from J, the junction contained 13 bases not matched to a gene. The CDR3 DNA sequence: TGTGCCACCGTGGTACCGGGACAGGGGTATTACGAGCAGTACTTC. It codes for CATVVPGQGYYEQYF.

This clonotype was observed a handful of times. The rearrangement links TRBV7-6 to TRBJ2-2, with D unresolved. This CDR3 is 15 amino acids long. Germline CDR1 is SGHVS and CDR2 is FNYEAQ. V was shortened by 1 base and J by 5 bases, with 11 bases between the two germline ends. CDR3 in amino acids: CASSLGGGVTGELFF. In DNA, the CDR3 is TGTGCCAGCAGCTTAGGAGGTGGGGTGACCGGGGAGCTGTTTTTT.

The gene calls are TRBV12-3 or TRBV12-4 and TRBJ2-3; D call uncertain. V lost 2 bases and J 5 bases, leaving 17 bases between the germline ends. The CDR3 runs 16 residues. The CDR3 spells CASSLRTRRSGDTQYF. The CDR3 DNA reads as TGTGCCAGCAGTTTAAGGACCCGAAGGTCCGGAGATACGCAGTATTTT.

This clonotype has just a few counts. The rearrangement joins TRBV4-1 to TRBJ1-1; 9 positions match TRBD1. This CDR3 comprises 14 residues. Germline CDR1 reads MGHRA; CDR2 reads YSYEKL. The V segment lost 3 bases and the J segment 4 bases; nucleotides outside the gene matches: 3. CDR3 sequence (DNA): TGCGCCAGCAGCCAGGACAGGGGCTTCACTGAAGCTTTCTTT. It specifies CASSQDRGFTEAFF.

The rearrangement links TRBV20-1 to TRBJ2-7; TRBD2 is a possible D gene (5 bases). V lost 5 bases and J lost 2, with 13 bases in between. This CDR3 comprises 13 residues. CDR1 is DFQATT and CDR2 is SNEGSKA in the germline V gene (reference sequence). The CDR3 region is CSAVGELTYEQYF. The CDR3 bases are TGCAGTGCTGTGGGAGAGTTAACCTACGAGCAGTACTTC.

The chain is built from TRBV7-9 and TRBJ1-6; possibly TRBD1 for D (6 bases). Trimming pared 2 bases from V and 6 bases from J, leaving 8 bases between. The V gene's germline CDR1 is SEHNR and CDR2 FQNEAQ (reference sequence). CDR3 length equals 14 residues. This chain's CDR3 is CASSLPDSNSPLHF. Written as DNA, the CDR3 is TGTGCCAGCAGCTTACCGGACAGTAATTCACCCCTCCACTTT.